This TCR beta chain originates from a study of regulatory T cells in long-lasting Graves disease. Study context: Graves' patients who were just diagnosed had used antithyroid drugs for under 3 months.

Study-level results: Persistent disease was associated with favored TRBV28 usage and with favored use of TRBJ1-2 and TRBJ2-5. Persistent patients shared more public clonotypes (approximately 2,900) than new patients (966). Newly diagnosed Graves' patients had higher TCR diversity than persistent ones.

About this clonotype itself: Its target is unknown.

The CDR3 contains 12 residues. Germline CDR1 and CDR2: DFQATT and SNEGSKA (reference sequence). V was cut by 6 bases and J by 6 bases, with 11 bases left in between. Assembly of TCR beta libraries relied on iRepertoire HTBI primers together with Arm-PCR of CDR3 regions. TCRdb itself ran the multiplex PCR reads through MiXCR, one entry per CDR3 protein. The data show 530,000 or so distinct CDR3 sequences, roughly 14% seen once. Described time point: newly diagnosed GD, antithyroid drugs for less than 3 months. Researchers made the TCR library from RNA that was extracted from PBMCs. These data were also reused for a study on T cells in Graves' hyperthyroidism and ophthalmopathy.

V gene TRBV20-1 combines with J gene TRBJ2-2; D uncertain. This receptor was identified in a young man with Graves disease. The sequencing here drew on peripheral blood mononuclear cells (PBMCs), taken at new diagnosis, from a patient treated with antithyroid drugs. This chain's CDR3 is CSATPGPGELFF. CDR3 nucleotide sequence: TGCAGTGCCACCCCTGGGCCCGGGGAGCTGTTTTTT.